The 28 T cell receptor beta chains reported below all come from one sample, sequenced in a study of shared clonotypes between healthy human individuals. Sequenced by immunoSEQ multiplex PCR; TCRdb stores in-frame clones only, minus some. The table lists some 1.5 million clones, 98% of them singletons. Sample: naive CD4+ T cells sorted from blood. Specified subset: CD45RA+ positively selected. The origin of the receptors is a man in his thirties or forties in good health.

V is TRBV21-1 and J is TRBJ2-7; TRBD2 is taken as the D call from the table, unchecked against the DNA. TRBV21-1 is marked as a pseudogene. CDR3 size: 18 residues. CDR3 DNA sequence: TGTGCCAGCAGCTCCCGCGGTCTAGCGGATGGGAATAGTTACGAGCAGTACTTC. Translated: CASSSRGLADGNSYEQYF.

V is TRBV10-3 and J is TRBJ2-3; D is perhaps TRBD1 (5 bases). This CDR3 is 16 amino acids long. Germline V gene lookup returns CDR1 ENHRY and CDR2 SYGVKD. The germline V and J ends were trimmed by 2 bases and 3 bases, with 15 bases remaining between them. The CDR3: CAISEVGATATDTQYF. CDR3 nucleotide sequence: TGTGCCATCAGTGAGGTTGGGGCCACCGCAACAGATACGCAGTATTTT.

The V and J genes are TRBV14 and TRBJ2-2; D may be TRBD2 (6 bases). This CDR3 comprises 16 residues. The V and J ends lost 2 bases and 1 base respectively, with 11 bases between them. Germline CDR1 and CDR2: SGHDN and FVKESK. The CDR3 DNA reads TGTGCCAGCAGCCAACTCTTCGGGGGGAACACCGGGGAGCTGTTTTTT. Residues: CASSQLFGGNTGELFF.

This sequence joins TRBV6-1 and TRBJ1-5; D unclear. This CDR3 spans 12 amino acids. Germline values: CDR1 MNHNS, CDR2 SASEGT. Trimming took 6 bases from V and 10 from J, leaving 13 bases between them. Here the CDR3 DNA reads TGTGCCAGCAGGGAAACCGTCCGCCCCCAGCATTTT. The encoded protein is CASRETVRPQHF.

This chain uses TRBV6-5 with TRBJ1-2; D gene ambiguous. The CDR3 consists of 15 residues. Trimming pared 4 bases from V and 1 base from J, leaving 13 bases between. Germline V CDR1 and CDR2: MNHEY, SVGAGI. CDR3 region: CASSSIRHFNYGYTF. The CDR3 DNA reads TGTGCCAGCAGTTCAATAAGACATTTTAACTATGGCTACACCTTC.

This chain uses TRBV10-2 with TRBJ2-7; TRBD2 matches 12 bases. The V gene's germline CDR1 is WSHSY and CDR2 SAAADI. CDR3 length equals 17 residues. Losses at the gene ends were 2 bases for V and 3 bases for J; bases not matched to a gene: 8. Written as DNA, the CDR3 is TGCGCCAGCAGTGAGGGACTAGCGGGAAGGGGCAGCTACGAGCAGTACTTC. It is translated as CASSEGLAGRGSYEQYF.

This chain connects TRBV9 to TRBJ2-1, with a weak D call TRBD2 (6 bases). V was shortened by 3 bases and J by 1 base, with 17 bases between the two germline ends. The CDR3 spans 17 residues. CDR1 is SGDLS, CDR2 YYNGEE, per germline. The CDR3 DNA follows: TGTGCCAGCAGCGCCCTTATTGTCGCGGGATCCTACAATGAGCAGTTCTTC. Protein product: CASSALIVAGSYNEQFF.

The chain employs TRBV29-1 and TRBJ2-2; TRBD1 agrees at 7 bases. Germline V gene data show CDR1 as SQVTM and CDR2 as ANQGSEA. CDR3 size: 15 residues. V lost 4 bases to trimming and J lost 4 bases; unmatched junction nucleotides: 9. The CDR3 region has the DNA TGCAGCGTTGCTTTAACAGGGGTGGGCACCGGGGAGCTGTTTTTT. This encodes CSVALTGVGTGELFF.

The CDR3 DNA reads as TGCAGCGTGGGAGCCAGGCAGGGGTCGAACACTGAAGCTTTCTTT. Translating it yields CSVGARQGSNTEAFF. The chain combines TRBV29-1 with TRBJ1-1, with a tentative D call TRBD1 (6 bases). CDR1 is SQVTM, CDR2 ANQGSEA, per germline. The CDR3 has 15 residues. V dropped 6 bases and J dropped 1 base, with 18 bases sitting between them.

The rearrangement joins TRBV7-9 to TRBJ2-7, with a possible D match to TRBD2 (6 bases). CDR1 is SEHNR, CDR2 FQNEAQ, per germline (reference sequence). CDR3 size: 14 residues. Trimming took off 1 base at V and 3 bases at J, with 10 bases between the two ends. The CDR3 here is CASSLGAGIYEQYF. The CDR3 DNA follows: TGTGCCAGCAGCTTAGGGGCGGGAATCTACGAGCAGTACTTC.

The chain joins TRBV6-5 to TRBJ1-3, with 11 positions matching TRBD1. V lost 5 bases to trimming and J lost 3 bases; unmatched junction nucleotides: 3. Germline CDR1 reads MNHEY; CDR2 reads SVGAGI. The CDR3 loop spans 15 amino acids. CDR3 protein: CASSPDRGLGNTIYF. The CDR3, as DNA: TGTGCCAGCAGTCCGGACAGGGGGCTTGGAAACACCATATATTTT.

This clone was seen once. This chain joins TRBV6-5 and TRBJ2-2; maybe TRBD1 (6 bases). Germline CDR1 and CDR2: MNHEY and SVGAGI. V was cut by 9 bases and J by 4 bases, with 12 bases left in between. The CDR3 runs 13 residues. CDR3 sequence reads: CASRTVFTGELFF. The CDR3 nucleotides are TGTGCCAGTCGGACAGTCTTCACCGGGGAGCTGTTTTTT.

The V call is TRBV7-8, the J call TRBJ1-5, with 10 bases aligning to TRBD1. The CDR3 runs 15 residues. V gave up 7 bases and J gave up 6 bases; unmatched junction bases: 9. CDR1 and CDR2 (germline): SGHVS, FQNEAQ. This CDR3 reads CASNLDRTGGQPQHF. The DNA of the CDR3 is TGTGCCAGCAACCTCGACAGGACAGGGGGTCAGCCCCAGCATTTT.

This clone has only one observation. The chain uses TRBV11-2 and TRBJ1-2; D call uncertain. The CDR3 contains 12 residues. The V end was cut by 6 bases, the J end by 6 bases, with 11 bases between. Germline values: CDR1 SGHAT, CDR2 FQNNGV. CDR3: CASSLNGDGYTF. The DNA for the CDR3 is TGTGCCAGCAGTCTAAATGGCGATGGCTACACCTTC.

The chain uses TRBV5-1 and TRBJ1-1, with D possibly matching TRBD1 (5 bases). V was shortened by 3 bases and J by 11 bases, with 20 bases between the two germline ends. There are 14 residues in the CDR3. Germline-derived CDR1 and CDR2 are SGHRS and YFSETQ. Here the CDR3 DNA reads TGCGCCAGCAGCTCTACGGGGGACCCTCCGCGGGCTTTCTTT. The encoded protein is CASSSTGDPPRAFF. Together with reference TRBV5-1 and TRBJ1-1, the CDR3 gives the full variable domain: KAGVTQTPRYLIKTRGQQVTLSCSPISGHRSVSWYQQTPGQGLQFLFEYFSETQRNKGNFPGRFSGRQFSNSRSEMNVSTLELGDSALYLCASSSTGDPPRAFFGQGTRLTVV.

The gene calls are TRBV9 and TRBJ2-1, with a possible D match to TRBD1 (6 bases). V lost 8 bases to trimming and J lost 0 bases, with 9 bases between them. Germline lookup yields CDR1 SGDLS and CDR2 YYNGEE. The CDR3 covers 13 residues. DNA of the CDR3: TGTGCCAGTGCAGGGGTCTCCTACAATGAGCAGTTCTTC. Amino acid sequence: CASAGVSYNEQFF.

V gene TRBV10-2 combines with J gene TRBJ2-5; D gene unclear. Per the germline V gene, CDR1 is WSHSY and CDR2 is SAAADI. The CDR3 length is 10 residues. The ends were cut back, 10 bases at V and 5 bases at J, with 8 bases in the middle. The CDR3 is CATGRETQYF. The CDR3 DNA sequence: TGCGCCACGGGTCGGGAGACCCAGTACTTC.

The V call is TRBV5-1, the J call TRBJ1-3; 10 positions match TRBD1. The V and J ends lost 3 bases and 0 bases, in that order; junction bases with no gene match: 0. Germline CDR1 SGHRS, CDR2 YFSETQ. The CDR3 length is 15 residues. The CDR3 protein is CASSWDRGSGNTIYF. DNA of the CDR3: TGCGCCAGCAGCTGGGACAGGGGCTCTGGAAACACCATATATTTT.

As DNA, the CDR3 is TGTGCCAGTAGTAAGGGGATACAGGGAACCTTC. It yields the protein CASSKGIQGTF. The chain recombines TRBV19 with TRBJ1-2, with a tentative D call TRBD1 (6 bases). Between the trimmed V and J ends, which lost 4 bases and 14 bases, there was a span of 14 bases. The CDR3 has 11 amino acids. CDR1 and CDR2 (germline): LNHDA, SQIVND (reference sequence).

The gene calls are TRBV23-1 and TRBJ2-5; TRBD1 agrees at 7 bases. TRBV23-1 is annotated as an ORF whose role is uncertain. CDR3 length: 13 residues. V gave up 11 bases and J gave up 4 bases; unmatched junction bases: 10. The CDR3 DNA follows: TGCGCCGAAAAAGACAGGGTCGGAGAGACCCAGTACTTC. Amino acids: CAEKDRVGETQYF.

V is TRBV5-6 and J is TRBJ2-1, with TRBD2 matching over 11 bases. Germline V gene data show CDR1 as SGHDT and CDR2 as YYEEEE. The V and J ends lost 0 bases and 5 bases, in that order; junction bases with no gene match: 4. This CDR3 spans 16 amino acids. The CDR3 region is CASSLVGLAEDNEQFF. The CDR3 DNA reads as TGTGCCAGCAGCTTGGTGGGACTAGCGGAGGACAATGAGCAGTTCTTC.

J is TRBJ2-5 and V is TRBV5-1; maybe TRBD1 (6 bases). The CDR3 runs to 14 residues. With 1 base removed from V and 5 bases from J, the gap between germline ends came to 12 bases. The germline gives CDR1 SGHRS, CDR2 YFSETQ. The CDR3 region is CASSLFPGEETQYF. CDR3 DNA: TGCGCCAGCAGCTTGTTCCCAGGGGAGGAGACCCAGTACTTC.

The chain is built from TRBV9 and TRBJ2-1; a weak D match, TRBD2 (5 bases). Trimming took off 1 base at V and 3 bases at J, with 17 bases between the two ends. CDR3 length: 17 amino acids. Germline values: CDR1 SGDLS, CDR2 YYNGEE. The CDR3 DNA follows: TGTGCCAGCAGCGTACTTAGCGACACGACCATCTACAATGAGCAGTTCTTC. It specifies CASSVLSDTTIYNEQFF.

This clone is a singleton in its sample. The chain uses TRBV4-3 and TRBJ2-4; maybe TRBD1 (6 bases). Germline CDR1 is LGHNA and CDR2 is YSLEER. This CDR3 spans 15 amino acids. Trimming stripped 0 bases from V and 10 bases from J, with 16 bases between. The CDR3 is CASSQDGANRGIQYF. In DNA form, the CDR3 reads TGCGCCAGCAGCCAAGATGGGGCGAATAGGGGGATTCAGTACTTC.

This chain links TRBV28 with TRBJ2-2, with a tentative D call TRBD2 (6 bases). Per the germline V gene, CDR1 is MDHEN and CDR2 is SYDVKM. The ends were cut back, 2 bases at V and 3 bases at J, with 10 bases in the middle. The length of the CDR3 is 15 residues. CDR3 DNA sequence: TGTGCCAGCAGTTTAGGTAGCGGCTACACCGGGGAGCTGTTTTTT. It yields the protein CASSLGSGYTGELFF.

The J gene is TRBJ2-2, the V gene TRBV7-8; D gene ambiguous. The germline gives CDR1 SGHVS, CDR2 FQNEAQ. V was shortened by 1 base and J by 3 bases, with 12 bases between the two germline ends. The CDR3 runs 16 residues. CDR3 sequence: CASSLGWASDTGELFF. The CDR3 DNA follows: TGTGCCAGCAGCTTAGGATGGGCCAGCGACACCGGGGAGCTGTTTTTT. Drawing the rest from reference TRBV7-8 and TRBJ2-2, the complete variable domain is GAGVSQSPRYKVAKRGQDVALRCDPISGHVSLFWYQQALGQGPEFLTYFQNEAQLDKSGLPSDRFFAERPEGSVSTLKIQRTQQEDSAVYLCASSLGWASDTGELFFGEGSRLTVL.

The chain joins TRBV27 to TRBJ1-5; 8 positions match TRBD1. The CDR3 loop spans 14 amino acids. Per the germline V gene, CDR1 is MNHEY and CDR2 is SMNVEV (reference sequence). The V and J ends lost 6 bases and 7 bases, in that order; junction bases with no gene match: 8. The chain's CDR3 is CASSKTGGGQPQHF. In nucleotides, the CDR3 is TGTGCCAGCAGCAAAACAGGGGGAGGGCAGCCCCAGCATTTT.

The sample holds one count of this clone. The chain recombines TRBV19 with TRBJ2-2; unclear D gene. CDR3 length: 13 residues. Germline CDR1 is LNHDA and CDR2 is SQIVND (reference sequence). V was pared by 7 bases and J by 3 bases, with 9 bases between. Written as DNA, the CDR3 is TGTGCCAGTACAACCAGTTACACCGGGGAGCTGTTTTTT. Its translation is CASTTSYTGELFF.